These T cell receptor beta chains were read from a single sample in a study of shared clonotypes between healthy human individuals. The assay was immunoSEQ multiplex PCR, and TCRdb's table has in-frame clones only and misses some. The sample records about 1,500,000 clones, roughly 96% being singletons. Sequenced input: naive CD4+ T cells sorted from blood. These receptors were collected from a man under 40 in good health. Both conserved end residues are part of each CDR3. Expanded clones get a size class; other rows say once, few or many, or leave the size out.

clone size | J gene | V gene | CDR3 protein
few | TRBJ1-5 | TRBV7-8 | CASSVDLTSDSQPQHF
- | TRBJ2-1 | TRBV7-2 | CASSTGPIAYNEQFF
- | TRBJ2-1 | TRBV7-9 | CASSKRELQVEKFF
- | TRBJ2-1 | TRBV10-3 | CAISAPISGQGNYNEQFF
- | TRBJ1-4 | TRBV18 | CASSPPTGSETEKLFF
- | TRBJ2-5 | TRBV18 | CASSPVKSETQYF
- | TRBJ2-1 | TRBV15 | CATSRSGEQFF
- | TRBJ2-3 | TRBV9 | CASSVGVSLSTDTQYF
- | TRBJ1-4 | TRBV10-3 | CAISGDGEKLFF
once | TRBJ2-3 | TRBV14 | CASSHFRLAGADTQYF
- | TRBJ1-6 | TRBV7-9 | CASSSGQGTTSLHF
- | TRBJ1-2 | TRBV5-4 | CASSPWYRGSLGYTF
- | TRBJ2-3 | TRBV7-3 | CASSLFGGADTQYF
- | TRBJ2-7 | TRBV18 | CASSPPVSHEQYF
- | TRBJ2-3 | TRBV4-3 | CASSQGVSGRADTQYF
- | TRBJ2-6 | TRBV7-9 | CAGRGDGGANVLTF
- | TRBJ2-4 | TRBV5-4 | CASSLAGVAKNIQYF
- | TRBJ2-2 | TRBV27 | CASSLTLAGVGTGELFF
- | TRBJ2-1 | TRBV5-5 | CASSSSTRSSYNEQFF
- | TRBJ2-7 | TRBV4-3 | CASSQDLVVGEQYF
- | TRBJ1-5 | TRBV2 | CASSRDRDRQHF
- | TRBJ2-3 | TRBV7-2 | CASSPSWARTDTQYF
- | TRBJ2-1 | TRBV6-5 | CASSYSGTALQNEQFF
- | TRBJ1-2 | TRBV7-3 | CASSVGTDYGYTF
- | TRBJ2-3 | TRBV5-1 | CASSAPPDTQYF
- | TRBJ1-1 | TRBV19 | CASSQPPIEEAFF
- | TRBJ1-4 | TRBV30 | CAWSPGEKLFF
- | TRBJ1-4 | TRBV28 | CASSEQGDREKLFF
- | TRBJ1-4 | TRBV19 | CASSSPGGINEKLFF
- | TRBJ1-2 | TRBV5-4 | CASSLRTAGGYTF
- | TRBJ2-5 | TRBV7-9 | CASSLGQETQYF
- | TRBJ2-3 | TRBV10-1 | CASSKAGGRLTDTQYF
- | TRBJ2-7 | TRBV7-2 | CASSLRAGVEYEQYF
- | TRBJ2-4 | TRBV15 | CATSREEGGAKNIQYF
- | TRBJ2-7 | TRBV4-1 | CASSLGQGYGEQYF
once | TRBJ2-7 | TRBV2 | CASSAGGYSFDEQYF
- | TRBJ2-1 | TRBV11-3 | CASSLETSRGEQFF
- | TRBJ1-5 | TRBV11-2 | CASSLETNQPQHF
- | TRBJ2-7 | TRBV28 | CASSPDPTGTLLWEQYF
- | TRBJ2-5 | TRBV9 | CASSVSEASVQETQYF
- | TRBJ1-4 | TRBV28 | CASKTGGFGGEKLFF
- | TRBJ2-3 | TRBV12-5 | CASGRDFYTQYF
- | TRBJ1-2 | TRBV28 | CASTLGQGAYGYTF
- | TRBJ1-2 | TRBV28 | CASSLLQGHGYTF
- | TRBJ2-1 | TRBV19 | CASSKRIRKSYNEQFF
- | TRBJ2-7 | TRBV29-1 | CSVGASGSQGNEQYF